A single TCR beta chain is shown here with its context. Its target is unknown. V was trimmed by 6 bases and J by 2 bases, leaving 13 bases between them. This CDR3 has 14 amino acids. The germline V gene encodes CDR1 KGHSH and CDR2 LQKENI. The source of the sample is a study of cytomegalovirus exposure and HLA in healthy donors. Broader study findings: Available immune exposure information covered CMV serostatus only.

It was with 60 Vbeta and 13 Jbeta primers that the PCR ran. TCRdb's table, derived via immunoSEQ multiplex PCR, lists solely in-frame clones and lacks some. The sample carries under 200,000 clones, approximately 79% recorded once. The V gene is TRBV18, the J gene TRBJ2-5, with D possibly being TRBD1 (5 bases). The TCR originated in a human donor in good health. The sequencing input was PBMCs. CDR3 residues: CASSKEWTQETQYF. DNA of the CDR3: TGTGCCAGCTCCAAGGAGTGGACACAAGAGACCCAGTACTTC.